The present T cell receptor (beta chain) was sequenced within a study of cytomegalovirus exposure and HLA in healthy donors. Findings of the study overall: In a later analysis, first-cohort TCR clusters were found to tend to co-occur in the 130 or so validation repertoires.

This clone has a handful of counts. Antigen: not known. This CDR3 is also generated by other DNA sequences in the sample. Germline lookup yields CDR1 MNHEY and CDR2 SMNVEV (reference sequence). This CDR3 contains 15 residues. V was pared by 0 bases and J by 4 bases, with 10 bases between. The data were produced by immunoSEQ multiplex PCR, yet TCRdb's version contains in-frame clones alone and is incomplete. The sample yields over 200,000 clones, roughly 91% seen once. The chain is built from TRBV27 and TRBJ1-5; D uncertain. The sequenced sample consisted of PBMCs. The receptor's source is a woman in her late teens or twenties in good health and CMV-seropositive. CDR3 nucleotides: TGTGCCAGCAGTTTATCGTCGGGAGGTAATCAGCCCCAGCATTTT. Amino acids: CASSLSSGGNQPQHF.